This T cell receptor beta chain was sequenced in a study of T cells in tuberculosis. Study-wide background: In South Africa, adults with active tuberculosis were compared with IGRA-negative and latently infected IGRA-positive adolescents. Study observations and caveats: Smaller distances to GMM-specific TCRs suggested their expansion in active tuberculosis. Smaller alpha distances in active tuberculosis partly reflected shorter CDR3-alpha lengths.

Adolescents were screened for latent TB by skin test and IGRA. The repertoire was sequenced with immunoSEQ multiplex PCR; TCRdb's copy has only in-frame clones and lacks some. The data contain 30,000 to 40,000 clones, under 98% of them singletons. A note on this clone: Its matching antigen is unknown.

Trimming took 1 base from V and 2 from J, leaving 5 bases between them. CDR1 is SGHNT and CDR2 is YENEEA in the germline V gene. This CDR3 has 13 residues. The sequencing sample was made of PBMCs. The clonotype originates from a donor between 10 and 35 years old with latent tuberculosis or without tuberculosis infection. The chain links TRBV11-3 to TRBJ1-1; D is undetermined. For the CDR3, the DNA is TGTGCCAGCAGCTTAGGCCTAAACACTGAAGCTTTCTTT. Its translation is CASSLGLNTEAFF.